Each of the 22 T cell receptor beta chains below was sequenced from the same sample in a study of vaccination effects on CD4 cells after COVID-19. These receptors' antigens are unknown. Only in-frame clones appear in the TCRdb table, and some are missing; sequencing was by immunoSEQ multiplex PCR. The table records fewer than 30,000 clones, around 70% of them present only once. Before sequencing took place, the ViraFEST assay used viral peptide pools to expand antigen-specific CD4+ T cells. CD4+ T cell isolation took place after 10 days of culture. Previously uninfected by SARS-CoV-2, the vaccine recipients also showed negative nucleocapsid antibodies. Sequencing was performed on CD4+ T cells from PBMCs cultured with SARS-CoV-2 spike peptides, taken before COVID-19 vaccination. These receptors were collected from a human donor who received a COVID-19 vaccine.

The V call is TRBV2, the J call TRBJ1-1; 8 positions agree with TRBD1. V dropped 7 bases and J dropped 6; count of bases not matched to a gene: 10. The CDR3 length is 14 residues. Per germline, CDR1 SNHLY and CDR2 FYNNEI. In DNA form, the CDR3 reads TGTGCCAGCACACGAACAGGGGGGTACGCTGAAGCTTTCTTT. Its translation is CASTRTGGYAEAFF.

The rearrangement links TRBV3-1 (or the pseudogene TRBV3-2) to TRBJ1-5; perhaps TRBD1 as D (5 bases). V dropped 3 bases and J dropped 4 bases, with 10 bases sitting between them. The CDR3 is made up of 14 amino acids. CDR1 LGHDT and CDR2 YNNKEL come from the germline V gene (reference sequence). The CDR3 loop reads CASSHGGGNQPQHF. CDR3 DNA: TGTGCCAGCAGCCACGGGGGGGGGAATCAGCCCCAGCATTTT.

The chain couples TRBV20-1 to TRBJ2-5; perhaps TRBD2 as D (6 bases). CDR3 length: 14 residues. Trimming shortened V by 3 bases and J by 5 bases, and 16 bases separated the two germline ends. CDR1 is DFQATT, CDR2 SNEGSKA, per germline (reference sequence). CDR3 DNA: TGCAGTGCTAGTAGAGGGAGGCCGGGGGAGACCCAGTACTTC. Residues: CSASRGRPGETQYF.

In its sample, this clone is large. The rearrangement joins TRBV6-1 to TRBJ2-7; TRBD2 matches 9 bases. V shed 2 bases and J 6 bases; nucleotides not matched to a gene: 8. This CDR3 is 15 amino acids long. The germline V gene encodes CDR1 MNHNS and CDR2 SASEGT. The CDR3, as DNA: TGTGCCAGCAGTGAAAGTAGTAGCGGGAGTAGCGAGCAGTACTTC. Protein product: CASSESSSGSSEQYF.

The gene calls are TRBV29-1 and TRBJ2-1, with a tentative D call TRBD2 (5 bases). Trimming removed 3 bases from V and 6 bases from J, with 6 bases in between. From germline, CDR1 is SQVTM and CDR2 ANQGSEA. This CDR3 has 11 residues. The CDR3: CSVDRGNEQFF. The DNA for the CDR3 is TGCAGCGTTGATCGGGGCAATGAGCAGTTCTTC.

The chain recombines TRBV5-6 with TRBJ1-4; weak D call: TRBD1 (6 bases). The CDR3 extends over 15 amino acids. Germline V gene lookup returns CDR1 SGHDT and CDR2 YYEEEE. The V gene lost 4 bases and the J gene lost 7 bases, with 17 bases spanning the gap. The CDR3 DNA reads TGTGCCAGCAGCCCGCTCACAGGGAGGGCTGAAAAACTGTTTTTT. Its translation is CASSPLTGRAEKLFF.

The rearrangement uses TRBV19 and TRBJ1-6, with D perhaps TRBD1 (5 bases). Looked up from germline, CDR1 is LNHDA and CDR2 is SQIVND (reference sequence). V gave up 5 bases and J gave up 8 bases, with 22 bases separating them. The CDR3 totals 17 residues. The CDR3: CASSFPPPGPTYSPLHF. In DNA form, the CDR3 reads TGTGCCAGTAGTTTCCCTCCCCCGGGACCCACGTATTCACCCCTCCACTTT.

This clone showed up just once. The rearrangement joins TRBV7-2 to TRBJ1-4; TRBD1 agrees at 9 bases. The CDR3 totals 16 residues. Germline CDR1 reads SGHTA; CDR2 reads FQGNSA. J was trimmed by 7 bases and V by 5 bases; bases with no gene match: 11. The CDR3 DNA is TGTGCCAGCAGCCCAAACCCGGGACAGGGCAGTGAAAAACTGTTTTTT. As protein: CASSPNPGQGSEKLFF.

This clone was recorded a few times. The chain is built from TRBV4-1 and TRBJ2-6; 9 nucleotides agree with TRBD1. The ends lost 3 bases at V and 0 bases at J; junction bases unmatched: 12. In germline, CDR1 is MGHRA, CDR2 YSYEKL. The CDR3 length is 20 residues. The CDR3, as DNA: TGCGCCAGCAGCCATTCCAAGGACAGGGGTACCTTCTCTGGGGCCAACGTCCTGACTTTC. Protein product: CASSHSKDRGTFSGANVLTF.

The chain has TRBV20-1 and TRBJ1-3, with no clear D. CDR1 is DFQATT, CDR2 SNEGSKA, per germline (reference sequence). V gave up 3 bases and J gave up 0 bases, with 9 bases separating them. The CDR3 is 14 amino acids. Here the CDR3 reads CSASPRSSGNTIYF. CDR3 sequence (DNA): TGCAGTGCTAGTCCAAGGAGCTCTGGAAACACCATATATTTT.

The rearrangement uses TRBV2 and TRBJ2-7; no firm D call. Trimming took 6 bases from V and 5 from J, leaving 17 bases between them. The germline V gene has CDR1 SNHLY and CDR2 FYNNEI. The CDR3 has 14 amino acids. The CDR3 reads CASSPPSLKNEQYF. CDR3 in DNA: TGTGCCAGCAGCCCCCCCTCTCTTAAGAACGAGCAGTACTTC.

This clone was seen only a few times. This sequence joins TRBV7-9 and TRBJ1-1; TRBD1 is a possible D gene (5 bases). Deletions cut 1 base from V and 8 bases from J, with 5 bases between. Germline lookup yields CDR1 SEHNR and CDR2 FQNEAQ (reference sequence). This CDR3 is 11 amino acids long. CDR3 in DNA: TGTGCCAGCAGCTTAGGGGGGGAAGCTTTCTTT. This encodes CASSLGGEAFF.

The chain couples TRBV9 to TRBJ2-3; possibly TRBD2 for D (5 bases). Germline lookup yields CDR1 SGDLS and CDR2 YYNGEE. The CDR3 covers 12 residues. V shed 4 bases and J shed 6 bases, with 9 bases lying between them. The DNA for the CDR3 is TGTGCCAGCAGCAGGGAGAGGGATACGCAGTATTTT. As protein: CASSRERDTQYF.

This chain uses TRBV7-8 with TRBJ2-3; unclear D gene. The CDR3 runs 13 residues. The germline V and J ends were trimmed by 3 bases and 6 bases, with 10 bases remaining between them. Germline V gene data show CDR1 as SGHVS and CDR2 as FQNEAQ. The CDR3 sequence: CASSLTTVDTQYF. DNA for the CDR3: TGTGCCAGCAGCTTGACCACGGTTGATACGCAGTATTTT.

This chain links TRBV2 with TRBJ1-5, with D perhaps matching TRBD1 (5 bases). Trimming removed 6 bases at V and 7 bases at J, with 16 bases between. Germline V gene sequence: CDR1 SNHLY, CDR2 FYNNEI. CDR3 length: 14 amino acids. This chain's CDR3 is CASRTGTGSQPQHF. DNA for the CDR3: TGTGCCAGCAGAACCGGGACCGGGAGCCAGCCCCAGCATTTT.

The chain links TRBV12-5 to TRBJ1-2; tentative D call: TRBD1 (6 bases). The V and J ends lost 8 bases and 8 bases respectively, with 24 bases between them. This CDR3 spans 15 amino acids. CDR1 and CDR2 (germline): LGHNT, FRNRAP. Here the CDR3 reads CASSFGPNREEGYTF. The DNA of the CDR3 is TGTGCTAGTTCTTTTGGCCCAAACAGGGAGGAGGGCTACACCTTC.

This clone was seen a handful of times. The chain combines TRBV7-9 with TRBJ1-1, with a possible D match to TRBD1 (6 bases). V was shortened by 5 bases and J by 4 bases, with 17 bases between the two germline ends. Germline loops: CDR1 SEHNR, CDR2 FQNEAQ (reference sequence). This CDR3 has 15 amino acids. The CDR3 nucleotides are TGTGCCAGCAGCCTCCAGACAGGTCGAAGCACTGAAGCTTTCTTT. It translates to CASSLQTGRSTEAFF.

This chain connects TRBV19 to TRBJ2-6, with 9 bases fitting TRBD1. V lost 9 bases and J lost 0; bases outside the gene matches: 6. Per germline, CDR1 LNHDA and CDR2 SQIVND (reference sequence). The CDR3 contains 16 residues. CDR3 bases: TGTGCCAGCGGACAGGGGACGAGCTCTGGGGCCAACGTCCTGACTTTC. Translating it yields CASGQGTSSGANVLTF. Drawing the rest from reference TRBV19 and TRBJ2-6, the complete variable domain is DGGITQSPKYLFRKEGQNVTLSCEQNLNHDAMYWYRQDPGQGLRLIYYSQIVNDFQKGDIAEGYSVSREKKESFPLTVTSAQKNPTAFYLCASGQGTSSGANVLTFGAGSRLTVL.

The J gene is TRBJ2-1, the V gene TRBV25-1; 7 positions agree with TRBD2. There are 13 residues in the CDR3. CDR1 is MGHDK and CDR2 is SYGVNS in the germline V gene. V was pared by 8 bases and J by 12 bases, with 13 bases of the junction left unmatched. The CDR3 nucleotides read TGTGCCAGCGGTCCTGGACTAGGACCGCGGCAGTTCTTC. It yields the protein CASGPGLGPRQFF.

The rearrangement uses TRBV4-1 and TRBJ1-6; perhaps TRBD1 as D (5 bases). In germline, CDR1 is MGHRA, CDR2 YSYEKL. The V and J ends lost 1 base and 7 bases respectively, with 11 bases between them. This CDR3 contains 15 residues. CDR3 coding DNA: TGCGCCAGCAGCCAAGTCCGTCAGGGAAATTCACCCCTCCACTTT. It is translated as CASSQVRQGNSPLHF.

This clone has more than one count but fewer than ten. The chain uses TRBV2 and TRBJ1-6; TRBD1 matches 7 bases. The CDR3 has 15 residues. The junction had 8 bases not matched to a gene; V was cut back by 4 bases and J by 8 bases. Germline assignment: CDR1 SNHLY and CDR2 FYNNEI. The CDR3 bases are TGTGCCAGCAGTGTAGGGGGCGCGACGGATTCACCCCTCCACTTT. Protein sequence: CASSVGGATDSPLHF.

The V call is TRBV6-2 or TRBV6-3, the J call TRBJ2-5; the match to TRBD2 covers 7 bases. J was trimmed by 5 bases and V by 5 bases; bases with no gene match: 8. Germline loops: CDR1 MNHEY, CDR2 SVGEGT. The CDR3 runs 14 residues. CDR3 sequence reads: CASSPRLGGETQYF. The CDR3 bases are TGTGCCAGCAGTCCAAGACTGGGGGGGGAGACCCAGTACTTC.